These 11 T cell receptor beta chains were all obtained from the same sample, sequenced in a study of T-cell memory formation after mild COVID-19. TCRdb reprocessed the 5' RACE reads via MiXCR and lists one record per CDR3 protein. The sample contains about 210,000 distinct CDR3 sequences, roughly a tenth of which appear only once. The source material was PBMCs or a T cell subset sorted from them (not recorded which). All receptors derive from a man younger than 35 who had mild COVID-19 (a few samples of this study predate the infection). Cell type and time point are not known.

The chain links TRBV20-1 to TRBJ1-1; D is unclear. Germline CDR1 is DFQATT and CDR2 is SNEGSKA (reference sequence). Trimming took off 2 bases at V and 7 bases at J, with 11 bases between the two ends. The CDR3 covers 12 residues. The CDR3 protein is CSARRFRVEAFF. The CDR3 bases are TGCAGTGCTAGACGGTTCCGGGTTGAAGCTTTCTTT.

The J gene is TRBJ1-6, the V gene TRBV20-1; D gene ambiguous. V dropped 5 bases and J dropped 3 bases, with 8 bases sitting between them. The CDR3 extends over 13 amino acids. Germline V lookup: CDR1 DFQATT, CDR2 SNEGSKA (reference sequence). The CDR3 loop is CSALGSYNSPLHF. CDR3 DNA sequence: TGCAGTGCTCTTGGCAGCTATAATTCACCCCTCCACTTT.

The chain links TRBV9 to TRBJ2-3; 10 bases map to TRBD2. With 5 bases clipped from V and 1 base from J, the junction kept 4 bases outside the gene matches. The CDR3 spans 15 residues. Germline CDR1 and CDR2: SGDLS and YYNGEE. This CDR3 reads CASSTSGVGTDTQYF. As DNA, the CDR3 is TGTGCCAGCAGTACTAGCGGGGTGGGCACAGATACGCAGTATTTT.

The chain uses TRBV5-1 and TRBJ2-5; 7 nucleotides align to TRBD1. V was clipped by 5 bases and J by 5 bases; unmatched bases: 9. Germline CDR1 and CDR2: SGHRS and YFSETQ. The CDR3 loop spans 14 amino acids. CDR3 coding DNA: TGCGCCAGCAGTAAGGACAGGAGGTCCGAGACCCAGTACTTC. Translated: CASSKDRRSETQYF.

The CDR3 DNA reads TGTGCCAGCACCCACCTTGGACAGATCCTATCTGGGGCCAACGTCCTGACTTTC. Its translation: CASTHLGQILSGANVLTF. V is TRBV12-3 or TRBV12-4 and J is TRBJ2-6; TRBD1 might be the D (6 bases). This CDR3 spans 18 amino acids. V was shortened by 7 bases and J by 1 base, with 20 bases between the two germline ends.

At least ten counts were recorded for this clonotype. The junction shows a germline mismatch at one end, possibly a read error. This sequence joins TRBV7-2 and TRBJ2-3, with D possibly being TRBD1 or TRBD2 (5 bases each). This CDR3 is built from 14 residues. The germline CDR1 and CDR2 sequences are SGHTA and FQGNSA. CDR3 DNA: TGTGCCAGCAGCCTAGCTTTGGGACCAGATACGCAGTATTTT. The encoded protein is CASSLALGPDTQYF.

This clonotype has more than one count but fewer than ten. J is TRBJ2-5 and V is TRBV24-1; a possible D gene is TRBD1 (5 bases). The CDR3 runs to 13 residues. Per the germline V gene, CDR1 is KGHDR and CDR2 is SFDVKD. V was shortened by 4 bases and J by 1 base, with 6 bases between the two germline ends. CDR3 DNA: TGTGCCACCAGTGAAGGGGCCCAAGAGACCCAGTACTTC. Encoded protein: CATSEGAQETQYF.

V usage is TRBV7-2 and J usage is TRBJ1-5, with D possibly matching TRBD1 (5 bases). CDR1 is SGHTA and CDR2 is FQGNSA in the germline V gene. CDR3 length: 13 amino acids. Trimming left V 5 bases short and J 7 bases short, with 12 bases between. CDR3 in amino acids: CASSSRDWQPQHF. DNA of the CDR3: TGTGCCAGCAGCAGCAGGGATTGGCAGCCCCAGCATTTT.

V and J are TRBV20-1 and TRBJ2-5, with 8 bases matching TRBD2. V trimming: 6 bases; J trimming: 9 bases; junction bases outside the gene matches: 24. The CDR3 is made up of 17 amino acids. CDR1 is DFQATT, CDR2 SNEGSKA, per germline (reference sequence). The CDR3 nucleotides are TGCAGTGCGCGGAGAGGTGTACTAGCGGCTGCCTGGGGGCCCCAGTACTTC. Amino acids: CSARRGVLAAAWGPQYF.

This clonotype was seen more than once but under ten times. The genes are TRBV28 and TRBJ1-1; D is possibly TRBD1 (5 bases). The CDR3 totals 16 residues. The germline V gene has CDR1 MDHEN and CDR2 SYDVKM. Between the trimmed V and J ends, which lost 4 bases and 0 bases, there was a span of 15 bases. The CDR3 sequence is CASSSGRTLMNTEAFF. CDR3 sequence (DNA): TGTGCCAGCAGTTCGGGACGGACGTTAATGAACACTGAAGCTTTCTTT. The full variable domain, completed using reference TRBV28 and TRBJ1-1, is DVKVTQSSRYLVKRTGEKVFLECVQDMDHENMFWYRQDPGLGLRLIYFSYDVKMKEKGDIPEGYSVSREKKERFSLILESASTNQTSMYLCASSSGRTLMNTEAFFGQGTRLTVV.

The chain uses TRBV12-3 or TRBV12-4 and TRBJ1-5; D is possibly TRBD1 (6 bases). The ends were cut back, 4 bases at V and 7 bases at J, with 14 bases in the middle. This CDR3 region has 14 residues. CDR3 region: CASSSSDRKQPQHF. In nucleotides, the CDR3 is TGTGCCAGCAGTTCCTCGGACAGAAAGCAGCCCCAGCATTTT.